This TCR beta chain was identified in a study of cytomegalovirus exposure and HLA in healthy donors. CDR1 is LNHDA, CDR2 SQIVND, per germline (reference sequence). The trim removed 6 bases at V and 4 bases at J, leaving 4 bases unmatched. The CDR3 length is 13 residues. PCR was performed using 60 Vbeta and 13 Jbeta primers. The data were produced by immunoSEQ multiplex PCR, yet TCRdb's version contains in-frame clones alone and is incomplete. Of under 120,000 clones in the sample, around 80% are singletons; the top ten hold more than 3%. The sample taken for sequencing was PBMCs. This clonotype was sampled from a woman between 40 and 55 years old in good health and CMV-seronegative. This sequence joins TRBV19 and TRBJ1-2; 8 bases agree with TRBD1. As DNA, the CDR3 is TGTGCCAGTAGACGGACAGGGATCTATGGCTACACCTTC. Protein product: CASRRTGIYGYTF.